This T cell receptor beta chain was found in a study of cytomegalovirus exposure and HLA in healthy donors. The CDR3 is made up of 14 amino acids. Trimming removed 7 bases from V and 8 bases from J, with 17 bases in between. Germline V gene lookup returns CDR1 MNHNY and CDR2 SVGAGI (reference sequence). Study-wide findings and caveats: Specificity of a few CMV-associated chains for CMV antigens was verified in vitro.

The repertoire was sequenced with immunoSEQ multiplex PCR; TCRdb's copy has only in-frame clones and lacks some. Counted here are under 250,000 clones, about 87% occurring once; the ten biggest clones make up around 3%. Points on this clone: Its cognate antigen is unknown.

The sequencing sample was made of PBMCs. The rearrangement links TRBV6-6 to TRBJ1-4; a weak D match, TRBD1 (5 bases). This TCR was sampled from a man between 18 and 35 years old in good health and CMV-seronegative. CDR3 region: CASTTTGHGEKLFF. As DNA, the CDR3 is TGTGCCAGCACCACAACAGGTCACGGGGAAAAACTGTTTTTT.